This T cell receptor (beta chain) appears in the sequencing data of a study of blood T cell repertoires in COVID-19. CDR3 length: 16 residues. J lost 8 bases, V lost 3 bases, and 15 bases had no gene match. Germline loops: CDR1 SGHNT, CDR2 YYREEE (reference sequence). TCRdb's copy holds only in-frame clones and misses some; the assay was immunoSEQ multiplex PCR. The sample shows 100,000 to 150,000 clones, around three quarters of them seen only once. This chain uses TRBV5-4 with TRBJ1-2; TRBD1 aligns across 8 bases. The TCR comes from a woman between 65 and 79 years old with acute or convalescent COVID-19. Specimen: peripheral blood. The CDR3 is CASSSPGQDVFGGYTF. CDR3 bases: TGTGCCAGCAGCTCGCCGGGACAGGATGTATTCGGGGGCTACACCTTC. Full variable domain (outside the CDR3, taken from reference TRBV5-4 and TRBJ1-2): ETGVTQSPTHLIKTRGQQVTLRCSSQSGHNTVSWYQQALGQGPQFIFQYYREEENGRGNFPPRFSGLQFPNYSSELNVNALELDDSALYLCASSSPGQDVFGGYTFGSGTRLTVV.